The 28 T cell receptor beta chains below were found in one sample sequenced in a study of T-cell memory formation after mild COVID-19. TCRdb redid the calling of the 5' RACE reads with MiXCR, one entry per CDR3 protein. The table has roughly 190,000 distinct CDR3 sequences, around 26% seen once. The sample taken for sequencing was PBMCs or a T cell subset sorted from them (not recorded which). The receptors come from an adult woman who had mild COVID-19 (a few samples of this study predate the infection). Cell type and time point are not known.

V is TRBV29-1 and J is TRBJ1-1, with 8 bases that match TRBD1. The CDR3 extends over 14 amino acids. CDR1 and CDR2 (germline): SQVTM, ANQGSEA. Germline trimming cut 3 bases from V and 2 bases from J; bases unmatched to any gene: 5. The CDR3 reads CSVDEGQANTEAFF. The DNA for the CDR3 is TGCAGCGTTGATGAGGGACAGGCCAACACTGAAGCTTTCTTT.

This clonotype came up a few times. The gene calls are TRBV2 and TRBJ1-2, with a possible D match to TRBD1 (5 bases). CDR3 length equals 13 residues. The V end was cut by 6 bases, the J end by 4 bases, with 12 bases between. Germline V gives CDR1 SNHLY, CDR2 FYNNEI. This CDR3 reads CASSQTESYGYTF. DNA for the CDR3: TGTGCCAGCAGCCAGACAGAGTCCTATGGCTACACCTTC.

This sequence joins TRBV19 and TRBJ2-6; 7 bases fit TRBD1. V shed 5 bases and J 3 bases; nucleotides not matched to a gene: 10. The CDR3 length is 17 residues. Germline V gene sequence: CDR1 LNHDA, CDR2 SQIVND (reference sequence). The CDR3 nucleotides are TGTGCCAGTAGTTACAGGGGCCCGATAGGTGGGGCCAACGTCCTGACTTTC. Its protein product is CASSYRGPIGGANVLTF.

The sample holds a few counts of this clonotype. The chain carries TRBV12-3 or TRBV12-4 and TRBJ1-1, with a tentative D call TRBD1 (5 bases). Trimming shortened V by 6 bases and J by 1 base, and 15 bases separated the two germline ends. The CDR3 consists of 15 residues. The CDR3 sequence: CASRPPMDKNTEAFF. In DNA, the CDR3 is TGTGCCAGCAGGCCGCCGATGGACAAGAACACTGAAGCTTTCTTT.

The rearrangement uses TRBV14 and TRBJ2-5; weak D call: TRBD1 (6 bases). The V gene lost 4 bases and the J gene lost 4 bases, with 10 bases spanning the gap. This CDR3 has 13 residues. The germline V gene has CDR1 SGHDN and CDR2 FVKESK. In nucleotides, the CDR3 is TGTGCCAGCAGCCCCCGACAGGTAGAGACCCAGTACTTC. This gives the protein CASSPRQVETQYF.

The chain is built from TRBV7-9 and TRBJ2-1; 8 bases align to TRBD1. The V gene's germline CDR1 is SEHNR and CDR2 FQNEAQ (reference sequence). The CDR3 covers 13 residues. J gave up 7 bases and V 8 bases, and 7 bases lay outside the gene matches. DNA of the CDR3: TGTGCCAGCGGCAGGGGGCAGGTGAATGAGCAGTTCTTC. Amino acid sequence: CASGRGQVNEQFF.

The rearrangement joins TRBV9 to TRBJ2-2; no clear D. The V gene lost 0 bases and the J gene lost 6 bases, with 9 bases spanning the gap. CDR3 length: 14 residues. The germline CDR1 and CDR2 sequences are SGDLS and YYNGEE. CDR3 sequence: CASSVVAGAGELFF. CDR3 sequence (DNA): TGTGCCAGCAGCGTAGTGGCAGGCGCCGGGGAGCTGTTTTTT.

CDR3 in amino acids: CASNPSLSGETQYF. CDR3 coding DNA: TGTGCCAGCAACCCGTCTTTGAGCGGGGAGACCCAGTACTTC. The chain links TRBV6-2 or TRBV6-3 to TRBJ2-5; TRBD2 might be the D (6 bases). Germline V lookup: CDR1 MNHEY, CDR2 SVGEGT. With 7 bases removed from V and 5 bases from J, the gap between germline ends came to 17 bases. This CDR3 has 14 residues.

This clonotype has only a few counts. This chain joins TRBV6-5 and TRBJ1-2; TRBD1 aligns across 9 bases. The CDR3 is 15 residues long. Per germline, CDR1 MNHEY and CDR2 SVGAGI. V shed 2 bases, J shed 3 bases, and the junction held 4 bases outside the gene matches. The CDR3 DNA is TGTGCCAGCAGTTACGTAAGGACAGGGGACTATGGCTACACCTTC. This translates into CASSYVRTGDYGYTF.

The chain's CDR3 is CSAPRSGLESTGELFF. CDR3 DNA sequence: TGCAGTGCTCCTAGGTCGGGACTAGAGAGTACCGGGGAGCTGTTTTTT. The rearrangement uses TRBV20-1 and TRBJ2-2; TRBD2 agrees at 8 bases. V gave up 5 bases and J gave up 5 bases; unmatched junction bases: 13. The length of the CDR3 is 16 residues. The V gene's germline CDR1 is DFQATT and CDR2 SNEGSKA (reference sequence).

This clonotype has only a few counts. The CDR3 loop reads CATWDRGKGGANVLTF. DNA for the CDR3: TGTGCCACCTGGGACAGGGGGAAAGGTGGGGCCAACGTCCTGACTTTC. This rearrangement joins TRBV19 to TRBJ2-6, with 11 bases aligning to TRBD1. The germline V gene encodes CDR1 LNHDA and CDR2 SQIVND (reference sequence). The CDR3 extends over 16 amino acids. J was trimmed by 3 bases and V by 10 bases; bases with no gene match: 8. Drawing the rest from reference TRBV19 and TRBJ2-6, the complete variable domain is DGGITQSPKYLFRKEGQNVTLSCEQNLNHDAMYWYRQDPGQGLRLIYYSQIVNDFQKGDIAEGYSVSREKKESFPLTVTSAQKNPTAFYLCATWDRGKGGANVLTFGAGSRLTVL.

This clonotype came up a few times. J is TRBJ2-6 and V is TRBV7-2; 9 bases line up with TRBD1. In germline, CDR1 is SGHTA, CDR2 FQGNSA. This CDR3 is 18 amino acids long. Germline trimming cut 3 bases from V and 2 bases from J; bases unmatched to any gene: 8. The CDR3: CASSLVRRQGAGANVLTF. CDR3 DNA sequence: TGTGCCAGCAGCTTGGTCCGACGACAGGGGGCTGGGGCCAACGTCCTGACTTTC.

The rearrangement joins TRBV29-1 to TRBJ1-5; D ambiguous. The CDR3 contains 13 residues. Germline lookup yields CDR1 SQVTM and CDR2 ANQGSEA. V was shortened by 4 bases and J by 7 bases, with 14 bases between the two germline ends. The CDR3, as DNA: TGCAGCGTTGGAGAGGAGGCAGGCCAGCCCCAGCATTTT. Its translation is CSVGEEAGQPQHF.

A few counts support this clonotype. This sequence joins TRBV10-3 and TRBJ1-5, with D possibly matching TRBD1 (6 bases). Germline CDR1 and CDR2: ENHRY and SYGVKD. The CDR3 contains 12 residues. Trimming shortened V by 6 bases and J by 8 bases, and 11 bases separated the two germline ends. The CDR3 DNA is TGTGCCATCAGCAGGGGTTCTGAGCCCCAGCATTTT. It is translated as CAISRGSEPQHF.

The J gene is TRBJ2-3, the V gene TRBV12-3 or TRBV12-4; TRBD1 aligns across 9 bases. This CDR3 region has 14 residues. V lost 5 bases and J lost 4; bases outside the gene matches: 4. The CDR3 protein is CASSLQGAADTQYF. In nucleotides, the CDR3 is TGTGCCAGCAGTCTACAGGGGGCCGCAGATACGCAGTATTTT.

The J gene is TRBJ2-3, the V gene TRBV18, with D unclear. Germline V gives CDR1 KGHSH, CDR2 LQKENI. CDR3 length: 13 amino acids. V shed 2 bases and J shed 2 bases, with 5 bases lying between them. CDR3 protein: CASSPRATDTQYF. CDR3 nucleotides: TGTGCCAGCTCACCAAGGGCCACAGATACGCAGTATTTT.

This clonotype was recorded a few times. The rearrangement links TRBV18 to TRBJ2-5, with D tentatively TRBD1 (6 bases). Trimming pared 4 bases from V and 5 bases from J, leaving 11 bases between. Germline V gives CDR1 KGHSH, CDR2 LQKENI. The CDR3 length is 13 residues. CDR3 nucleotide sequence: TGTGCCAGCTCACGCGGACAGTGGGAGACCCAGTACTTC. It yields the protein CASSRGQWETQYF.

The chain combines TRBV6-5 with TRBJ2-5; D gene ambiguous. The CDR3 extends over 13 amino acids. The germline V gene has CDR1 MNHEY and CDR2 SVGAGI. Deletions cut 5 bases from V and 5 bases from J, with 12 bases between. The CDR3 DNA is TGTGCCAGCAGTGAAGGTGGTAGCGAGACCCAGTACTTC. Its translation: CASSEGGSETQYF.

The chain joins TRBV3-1 to TRBJ2-3, with no clear D. V was cut by 0 bases and J by 4 bases, with 8 bases left in between. Per the germline V gene, CDR1 is LGHDT and CDR2 is YNNKEL (reference sequence). The CDR3 loop spans 14 amino acids. The CDR3 DNA is TGTGCCAGCAGCCAAGATTTATTTCCAGATACGCAGTATTTT. It specifies CASSQDLFPDTQYF.

The V gene is TRBV10-3, the J gene TRBJ2-1; TRBD2 agrees at 10 bases. Trimming took 3 bases from V and 5 from J; bases not matched to a gene: 7. CDR3 size: 16 residues. In germline, CDR1 is ENHRY, CDR2 SYGVKD. The CDR3 loop is CAISDPGLAENNEQFF. CDR3 nucleotide sequence: TGTGCCATCAGTGACCCCGGACTAGCGGAAAACAATGAGCAGTTCTTC.

The chain has TRBV5-1 and TRBJ1-4; the match to TRBD1 covers 11 bases. V shed 3 bases and J 6 bases; nucleotides not matched to a gene: 7. The V gene's germline CDR1 is SGHRS and CDR2 YFSETQ. This CDR3 region has 16 residues. The CDR3 coding sequence is TGCGCCAGCAGCTGGCCCCGGGACAGGGGGGATGAAAAACTGTTTTTT. It translates to CASSWPRDRGDEKLFF.

This clonotype was detected a few times. The J gene is TRBJ2-2, the V gene TRBV7-2; D gene uncertain. The CDR3 runs to 13 residues. V was cut by 1 base and J by 4 bases, with 4 bases left in between. The germline CDR1 and CDR2 sequences are SGHTA and FQGNSA. CDR3 protein: CASSLVTTGELFF. The CDR3 coding sequence is TGTGCCAGCAGCTTAGTGACCACCGGGGAGCTGTTTTTT.

This chain joins TRBV7-2 and TRBJ2-3, with D possibly TRBD1 on 5 matching bases. CDR3 length equals 13 residues. Germline loops: CDR1 SGHTA, CDR2 FQGNSA. Trimming removed 5 bases from V and 6 bases from J, with 12 bases in between. Here the CDR3 DNA reads TGTGCCAGCAGCGCCATCAGGGTGGATACGCAGTATTTT. Translated, it gives CASSAIRVDTQYF.

The chain uses TRBV20-1 and TRBJ1-1, with 7 positions matching TRBD1. The J segment lost 6 bases and the V segment lost 4 bases, leaving 11 bases of the junction unmatched. The CDR3 contains 14 residues. Germline assignment: CDR1 DFQATT and CDR2 SNEGSKA (reference sequence). CDR3 sequence (DNA): TGCAGTGCTATCCTACGACAGGGTCAACCTGAAGCTTTCTTT. Its protein is CSAILRQGQPEAFF.

The chain combines TRBV5-1 with TRBJ1-1; a weak D match, TRBD1 (5 bases). This CDR3 has 14 residues. Looked up from germline, CDR1 is SGHRS and CDR2 is YFSETQ. The ends were cut back, 4 bases at V and 3 bases at J, with 13 bases in the middle. CDR3: CASSGRRGDTEAFF. CDR3 nucleotide sequence: TGCGCCAGCAGCGGTCGGAGGGGCGACACTGAAGCTTTCTTT. Full variable domain (rest looked up from reference TRBV5-1 and TRBJ1-1): KAGVTQTPRYLIKTRGQQVTLSCSPISGHRSVSWYQQTPGQGLQFLFEYFSETQRNKGNFPGRFSGRQFSNSRSEMNVSTLELGDSALYLCASSGRRGDTEAFFGQGTRLTVV.

The chain joins TRBV2 to TRBJ2-1, with TRBD2 matching over 9 bases. The J segment lost 5 bases and the V segment lost 3 bases, leaving 14 bases of the junction unmatched. Germline V gives CDR1 SNHLY, CDR2 FYNNEI. This CDR3 has 18 residues. CDR3 bases: TGTGCCAGCAGTGACATTGCGGGAGGGCCGCTCGTCGACAATGAGCAGTTCTTC. This sequence encodes CASSDIAGGPLVDNEQFF.

The chain is built from TRBV30 and TRBJ2-1, with TRBD1 identical over 9 bases. Germline V gives CDR1 GTSNPN, CDR2 SVGIG (reference sequence). J gave up 5 bases and V 1 base, and 6 bases lay outside the gene matches. The CDR3 runs 15 residues. CDR3 DNA sequence: TGTGCCTGGAGTGCGGGACAGGGTCGGAACAATGAGCAGTTCTTC. It codes for CAWSAGQGRNNEQFF.

A remark on this clonotype: Since a much larger clone is just one base distant, this may be a read error. This chain links TRBV5-1 with TRBJ1-1; weak D call: TRBD1 (5 bases). The germline V and J ends were trimmed by 0 bases and 4 bases, with 7 bases remaining between them. CDR3 length: 13 amino acids. Germline V gene lookup returns CDR1 SGHRS and CDR2 YFSETQ. In DNA form, the CDR3 reads TGCGCCAGCAGCTTGGACAGGACCACTGAAGCTTTCTTT. Translated, it gives CASSLDRTTEAFF.